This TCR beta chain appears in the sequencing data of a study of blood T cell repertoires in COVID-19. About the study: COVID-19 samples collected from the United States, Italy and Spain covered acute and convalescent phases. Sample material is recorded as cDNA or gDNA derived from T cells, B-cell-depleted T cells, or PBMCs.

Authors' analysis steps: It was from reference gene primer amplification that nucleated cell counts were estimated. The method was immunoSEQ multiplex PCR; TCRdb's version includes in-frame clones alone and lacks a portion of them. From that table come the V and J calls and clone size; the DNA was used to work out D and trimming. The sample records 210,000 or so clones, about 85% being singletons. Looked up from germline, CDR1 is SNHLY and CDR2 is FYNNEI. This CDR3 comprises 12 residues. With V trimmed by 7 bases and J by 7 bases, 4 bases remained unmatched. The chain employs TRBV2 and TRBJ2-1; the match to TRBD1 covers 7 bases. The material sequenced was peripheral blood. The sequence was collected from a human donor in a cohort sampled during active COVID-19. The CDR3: CASTRDSNEQFF. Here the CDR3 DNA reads TGTGCCAGCACCCGGGACAGTAATGAGCAGTTCTTC.